These 27 T cell receptor beta chains were all obtained from the same sample, sequenced in a study of blood T cell repertoires in COVID-19. Measured with immunoSEQ multiplex PCR; TCRdb has only the in-frame clones, and not every one. The sample yields 200,000 to 300,000 clones, almost 85% seen once. Sequenced material: peripheral blood. The receptors here all came from a woman of 80 years or more with acute or convalescent COVID-19.

J is TRBJ1-6 and V is TRBV7-8; D perhaps matches TRBD1 (5 bases). The CDR3 sequence is 15 residues long. V lost 1 base and J 9 bases, leaving 13 bases between the germline ends. Germline V lookup: CDR1 SGHVS, CDR2 FQNEAQ. The CDR3 bases are TGTGCCAGCAGCTTAGGACAGTTCGTCGGTTCACCCCTCCACTTT. This codes for CASSLGQFVGSPLHF.

This clone was seen a single time. The gene calls are TRBV12-3 or TRBV12-4 and TRBJ2-3, with 7 bases that match TRBD1. The CDR3 has 12 amino acids. The trim removed 5 bases at V and 6 bases at J, leaving 2 bases unmatched. The CDR3 spells CASSDRVDTQYF. CDR3 sequence (DNA): TGTGCCAGCAGTGACAGGGTGGATACGCAGTATTTT.

V and J are TRBV13 and TRBJ1-3; D ambiguous. V lost 5 bases and J lost 1, with 12 bases in between. The germline CDR1 and CDR2 sequences are PRHDT and FYEKMQ (reference sequence). This CDR3 is 15 amino acids long. This CDR3 reads CASSRTGVSGNTIYF. CDR3 sequence (DNA): TGTGCCAGCAGCCGCACCGGGGTGTCTGGAAACACCATATATTTT. Filled out from reference TRBV13 and TRBJ1-3, the complete variable domain reads AAGVIQSPRHLIKEKRETATLKCYPIPRHDTVYWYQQGPGQDPQFLISFYEKMQSDKGSIPDRFSAQQFSDYHSELNMSSLELGDSALYFCASSRTGVSGNTIYFGEGSWLTVV.

This rearrangement joins TRBV6-6 to TRBJ2-3; D perhaps matches TRBD1 (5 bases). Germline V gene sequence: CDR1 MNHNY, CDR2 SVGAGI (reference sequence). The ends were cut back, 8 bases at V and 4 bases at J, with 13 bases in the middle. This CDR3 spans 13 amino acids. DNA of the CDR3: TGTGCCAGCCTAGGGGATTCGGCAGATACGCAGTATTTT. This sequence encodes CASLGDSADTQYF.

The CDR3 DNA follows: TGTGCCAGCTCACCAACAGCCGACACAGATACGCAGTATTTT. Encoded protein: CASSPTADTDTQYF. The chain employs TRBV18 and TRBJ2-3, with D hard to call. Trimming took off 2 bases at V and 2 bases at J, with 8 bases between the two ends. The CDR3 loop spans 14 amino acids. Looked up from germline, CDR1 is KGHSH and CDR2 is LQKENI.

This rearrangement joins TRBV30 to TRBJ1-1; no clear D gene. This CDR3 contains 11 residues. V gave up 4 bases and J gave up 6 bases, with 9 bases separating them. Germline V gives CDR1 GTSNPN, CDR2 SVGIG (reference sequence). The CDR3 protein is CAWTRSAEAFF. As DNA, the CDR3 is TGTGCCTGGACCCGATCGGCTGAAGCTTTCTTT.

This clone is a singleton in its sample. V is TRBV5-1 and J is TRBJ2-3; possibly TRBD2 for D (7 bases). The V end lost 1 base, the J end lost 3 bases, and 12 bases lay between the germline ends. The germline CDR1 and CDR2 sequences are SGHRS and YFSETQ. The CDR3 is 15 amino acids. CDR3 amino acids: CASSLQRGGTDTQYF. The CDR3 nucleotides read TGCGCCAGCAGCTTGCAGAGGGGGGGGACAGATACGCAGTATTTT.

The table lists this clone with a count of one. The rearrangement links TRBV25-1 to TRBJ1-6, with 7 bases that match TRBD1. The germline CDR1 and CDR2 sequences are MGHDK and SYGVNS. This CDR3 is 16 amino acids long. V lost 3 bases, J lost 10 bases, and 12 bases stayed unmatched. CDR3 in amino acids: CASSDTGTELSSPLHF. The CDR3 DNA follows: TGTGCCAGCAGTGATACGGGGACAGAGTTATCATCACCCCTCCACTTT.

In its sample, this clone was seen a few times. The chain couples TRBV5-5 to TRBJ2-1; 9 bases fit TRBD2. J was trimmed by 4 bases and V by 4 bases; bases with no gene match: 12. Per the germline V gene, CDR1 is SGHKS and CDR2 is YYEKEE (reference sequence). This CDR3 spans 17 amino acids. The CDR3 is CASSPGWASGVYNEQFF. CDR3 nucleotides: TGTGCCAGCAGCCCAGGCTGGGCTAGCGGGGTGTACAATGAGCAGTTCTTC.

The rearrangement uses TRBV19 and TRBJ1-5; D is undetermined. Between the trimmed V and J ends, which lost 5 bases and 1 base, there was a span of 12 bases. Germline V CDR1 and CDR2: LNHDA, SQIVND (reference sequence). The CDR3 runs to 15 residues. The CDR3, as DNA: TGTGCCAGTAGTGATAAACCGGGGAGCAATCAGCCCCAGCATTTT. Residues: CASSDKPGSNQPQHF.

The V call is TRBV6-5, the J call TRBJ1-2; 7 nucleotides agree with TRBD1. This CDR3 has 14 residues. The germline gives CDR1 MNHEY, CDR2 SVGAGI. The V gene end was trimmed by 6 bases and the J gene end by 0 bases; junction bases not matched to a gene: 4. The CDR3 DNA reads TGTGCCAGCAGAAGGGACAGAGCTAACTATGGCTACACCTTC. This sequence encodes CASRRDRANYGYTF.

This clone has only one observation. This chain joins TRBV5-1 and TRBJ2-2; weak D call: TRBD1 (5 bases). The germline V gene has CDR1 SGHRS and CDR2 YFSETQ. The CDR3 loop spans 13 amino acids. V lost 4 bases, J lost 10 bases, and 14 bases lay in between. The CDR3 DNA follows: TGCGCCAGCAGCCCCGTAGGGGTCGTGGAGCTGTTTTTT. Translating it yields CASSPVGVVELFF.

The chain carries TRBV9 and TRBJ1-4; D is possibly TRBD1 (5 bases). V was pared by 4 bases and J by 10 bases, with 20 bases between. The CDR3 runs 15 residues. CDR1 and CDR2 from the germline V gene are SGDLS and YYNGEE. The CDR3: CASSRTIGGVPKLFF. CDR3 DNA: TGTGCCAGCAGCCGGACTATAGGAGGGGTCCCAAAACTGTTTTTT.

V usage is TRBV7-9 and J usage is TRBJ2-1; 7 nucleotides match TRBD2. The CDR3 loop spans 15 amino acids. V dropped 2 bases and J dropped 7; count of bases not matched to a gene: 8. The V gene's germline CDR1 is SEHNR and CDR2 FQNEAQ (reference sequence). CDR3 protein: CASSLSPGAGNEQFF. CDR3 DNA sequence: TGTGCCAGCAGCTTAAGCCCAGGAGCGGGGAATGAGCAGTTCTTC.

The chain uses TRBV24-1 and TRBJ2-3; 10 bases fit TRBD2. Germline V CDR1 and CDR2: KGHDR, SFDVKD. V shed 3 bases and J 1 base; nucleotides not matched to a gene: 6. This CDR3 has 17 residues. CDR3 protein: CATSDARTSGRTDTQYF. CDR3 in DNA: TGTGCCACCAGTGATGCCCGGACTAGCGGCCGCACAGATACGCAGTATTTT.

A single count supports this clone. The CDR3 region is CASRGLAGNSYEQYF. The CDR3 region has the DNA TGTGCCAGCAGAGGACTAGCGGGCAACTCCTACGAGCAGTACTTC. The rearrangement links TRBV27 to TRBJ2-7; 11 bases are shared with TRBD2. The CDR3 is made up of 15 amino acids. Germline-derived CDR1 and CDR2 are MNHEY and SMNVEV (reference sequence). V was pared by 6 bases and J by 0 bases, with 4 bases of the junction left unmatched.

The chain combines TRBV9 with TRBJ1-5; unclear D gene. V dropped 2 bases and J dropped 4 bases, with 7 bases sitting between them. The CDR3 spans 13 residues. CDR1 is SGDLS and CDR2 is YYNGEE in the germline V gene. This CDR3 is CASSVQVNQPQHF. In nucleotides, the CDR3 is TGTGCCAGCAGCGTTCAGGTTAATCAGCCCCAGCATTTT.

This chain connects TRBV5-6 to TRBJ1-5; 7 nucleotides align to TRBD1. This CDR3 has 14 residues. Looked up from germline, CDR1 is SGHDT and CDR2 is YYEEEE. V was clipped by 3 bases and J by 6 bases; unmatched bases: 6. This chain's CDR3 is CASSWKGATQPQHF. Here the CDR3 DNA reads TGTGCCAGCAGCTGGAAGGGGGCTACTCAGCCCCAGCATTTT.

This sequence joins TRBV7-3 and TRBJ2-1; 14 nucleotides align to TRBD2. The CDR3 is 15 residues long. Germline assignment: CDR1 SGHTA and CDR2 FQGTGA. V lost 5 bases and J lost 8; bases outside the gene matches: 5. In nucleotides, the CDR3 is TGTGCCAGCAGCCCCGGGACTAGCGGGAGTTATGAGCAGTTCTTC. This codes for CASSPGTSGSYEQFF.

This clone occurred once. This chain joins TRBV15 and TRBJ1-5, with D possibly being TRBD1 (5 bases). The germline CDR1 and CDR2 sequences are LNHNV and YYDKDF (reference sequence). Between the trimmed V and J ends, which lost 0 bases and 4 bases, there was a span of 16 bases. This CDR3 is built from 17 residues. This chain's CDR3 is CATSRDFQGRRNQPQHF. Here the CDR3 DNA reads TGTGCCACCAGCAGAGATTTTCAGGGTAGGAGAAATCAGCCCCAGCATTTT.

The V call is TRBV10-1, the J call TRBJ2-3; 11 positions match TRBD2. Germline CDR1 is WNHNN and CDR2 is SYGVQD (reference sequence). The junction had 2 bases not matched to a gene; V was cut back by 9 bases and J by 3 bases. This CDR3 has 13 amino acids. CDR3 protein: CARASGGTDTQYF. Here the CDR3 DNA reads TGCGCCAGGGCTAGCGGGGGGACAGATACGCAGTATTTT.

Many counts were recorded for this clone. As DNA, the CDR3 is TGTGCCAGCAGCCCTGGACAGGCTGGAAACACCATATATTTT. Its protein is CASSPGQAGNTIYF. This rearrangement joins TRBV7-9 to TRBJ1-3; 7 positions match TRBD1. The trim removed 5 bases at V and 2 bases at J, leaving 3 bases unmatched. CDR3 length equals 14 residues. Looked up from germline, CDR1 is SEHNR and CDR2 is FQNEAQ (reference sequence).

The chain carries TRBV3-1 (or the pseudogene TRBV3-2) and TRBJ1-1; D is unclear. CDR1 is LGHDT, CDR2 YNNKEL, per germline (reference sequence). This CDR3 spans 12 amino acids. V dropped 6 bases and J dropped 1 base, with 6 bases sitting between them. CDR3 DNA sequence: TGTGCCAGCAGAAACAGGAACACTGAAGCTTTCTTT. Its translation is CASRNRNTEAFF.

The chain's CDR3 is CASSPPVSRTANTGELFF. CDR3 bases: TGTGCCAGCTCACCACCGGTTTCCCGGACTGCGAACACCGGGGAGCTGTTTTTT. The chain has TRBV18 and TRBJ2-2, with a weak D call TRBD2 (5 bases). CDR1 is KGHSH and CDR2 is LQKENI in the germline V gene. Trimming cost V 0 bases and J 0 bases, with 14 bases left between them. The CDR3 runs 18 residues.

The V gene is TRBV12-3 or TRBV12-4, the J gene TRBJ1-5, with D unclear. The length of the CDR3 is 12 residues. V was pared by 7 bases and J by 2 bases, with 6 bases between. CDR3 sequence (DNA): TGTGCCAGCAACCGAGGCAATCAGCCCCAGCATTTT. Amino acid sequence: CASNRGNQPQHF.

V is TRBV7-6 and J is TRBJ2-7; 10 nucleotides agree with TRBD2. CDR1 is SGHVS and CDR2 is FNYEAQ in the germline V gene. J lost 4 bases, V lost 2 bases, and 5 bases had no gene match. The CDR3 is 15 amino acids. The CDR3 loop is CASSLLAGVGYEQYF. The CDR3 DNA follows: TGTGCCAGCAGCTTACTAGCGGGAGTCGGATACGAGCAGTACTTC.

The rearrangement links TRBV10-3 to TRBJ1-1, with 7 bases identical to TRBD1. The germline CDR1 and CDR2 sequences are ENHRY and SYGVKD. This CDR3 is 16 amino acids long. J lost 1 base, V lost 4 bases, and 9 bases had no gene match. The CDR3 region is CAISGGLHRGNTEAFF. As DNA, the CDR3 is TGTGCCATCAGTGGAGGGTTGCACAGGGGGAACACTGAAGCTTTCTTT.